This record concerns one T cell receptor beta chain sequence. The sample originates from a study of T cell changes during pregnancy in multiple sclerosis. V was pared by 1 base and J by 6 bases, with 11 bases of the junction left unmatched. This CDR3 contains 17 residues. From germline, CDR1 is MDHEN and CDR2 SYDVKM. The repertoire was sequenced with immunoSEQ multiplex PCR; TCRdb's copy has only in-frame clones and lacks some. The table lists approximately 98,000 clones, around 90% of them singletons, with less than 2.5% in the top ten. This chain connects TRBV28 to TRBJ2-7, with 11 nucleotides matching TRBD1. The sequence came from a female donor in good health, enrolled as a control in a pregnancy study. This material consisted of peripheral blood, taken after pregnancy. The CDR3 bases are TGTGCCAGCAGTTTATCCGCCACCGGGACAGGGGGAAGCGAGCAGTACTTC. Protein sequence: CASSLSATGTGGSEQYF.